This T cell receptor (beta chain) was sequenced during a study of human T cells and chemical hapten exposure. At the level of the study: An approximately 2 cm by approximately 2 cm inner upper arm patch received 2% DPC for sensitization. Affected patients, primarily female, had alopecia areata, totalis or universalis.

Single cDNA molecules in the library carried unique molecular identifiers attached during preparation. TCRdb analysed the RACE reads with MiXCR anew, one entry per CDR3 protein. The data hold about 55,000 distinct CDR3 sequences, with about 10% observed a single time. This CDR3 has 17 amino acids. Germline assignment: CDR1 SEHNR and CDR2 FQNEAQ (reference sequence). V dropped 4 bases and J dropped 0; count of bases not matched to a gene: 6. The sample's time point: patch test 2, 6 weeks after DPC sensitization. Sample treatment: therapeutic diphenylcyclopropenone sensitization with weekly scalp DPC. This clonotype was seen a few times.

The material was whole blood, obtained in connection with sensitization to the hapten diphenylcyclopropenone (DPC). The TCR was taken from a woman aged 50 to 60 with alopecia areata. Some clones in this sample may be carry-over from other donors' samples. The chain carries TRBV7-9 and TRBJ2-6; 7 nucleotides agree with TRBD1. The CDR3 spells CASSYGQASSGANVLTF. DNA of the CDR3: TGTGCCAGCAGCTACGGACAGGCGAGCTCTGGGGCCAACGTCCTGACTTTC.